This TCR beta chain was observed in a study of T cells expressing NK-cell markers (TCRdb year 2020). Background for the entire study: In sorted CD3+CD56+NKG2C+, CD3+CD56+NKG2C- and CD3+CD56-NKG2C+ T-cell subsets from roughly 8 donors, TCR beta-chain repertoires were profiled. The eight sequenced donors were randomly selected healthy volunteers, three men and five women. Of the eight sequenced donors, seven were found to be HCMV-seropositive and one was found to be HCMV-seronegative. Illumina HiSeq 2000/2500, MiSeq or NextSeq was used to sequence libraries as 2 x 150 bp reads. General findings and caveats noted by the study authors: Those dominant clonotypes were again the most abundant among CD3+CD56-NKG2C+ cells in four donors, at roughly 25-65%. It remained unclear whether the expanded NKG2C-expressing T cell clones were specific for HCMV antigens. In several donors, the dominant CD3+CD56+NKG2C+ clonotypes ranked among the top 10 CD8+ clonotypes, making up about 1.0-8% of CD8+ T cells.

HCMV-specific IgG was detected in serum with a commercial ELISA kit to determine HCMV serostatus. Peripheral blood mononuclear cells were isolated from blood by Ficoll density gradient centrifugation. Taken from cysteine to phenylalanine, the CDR3 has 15 residues. The nucleotide record is missing. Reading the germline V gene gives CDR1 LGHNA and CDR2 YSLEER. Instrument on record: Illumina HiSeq 2000. TCR beta cDNA libraries were made by 5'RACE template switching that added a universal primer site and unique molecular identifiers. Synthesis of cDNA was primed from the TCR beta constant segment and was followed by two consecutive PCR amplification steps. On the study's bioinformatics: MIGEC was used to demultiplex reads and group reads by UMI, and MiTCR was used to assemble and quantify clonotypes. Only TCR cDNA sequences supported by at least two reads were kept to exclude erroneous sequences. Downstream repertoire analysis used the tcR package, and clonotypes were matched across fractions by CDR3 nucleotide sequence plus V segment. VDJmatch was used to annotate antigen specificity against VDJdb, with one amino acid substitution in CDR3 permitted. Each CDR3 protein sequence appears as one entry after TCRdb reprocessed the reads, and no DNA is included. The V and J calls come from TCRdb's annotation, not from the publication. The table for this sample lists some 410,000 distinct CDR3 sequences. The top ten hold approximately 6.8% of the sample.

Points on this clonotype: No antigen is known for it.

This clonotype was sampled from a woman between 18 and 70 years old in good health. Sequencing was carried out using blood T cells: a sorted CD56 or NKG2C T cell subset, CD4+ or CD8+ T cells, or bulk PBMC T cells (not recorded which). The sequence links TRBV4-3 to TRBJ2-1; TCRdb picks TRBD1, but there is no DNA to check that call. The CDR3 reads as follows: CASSQARRGVNEQFF.